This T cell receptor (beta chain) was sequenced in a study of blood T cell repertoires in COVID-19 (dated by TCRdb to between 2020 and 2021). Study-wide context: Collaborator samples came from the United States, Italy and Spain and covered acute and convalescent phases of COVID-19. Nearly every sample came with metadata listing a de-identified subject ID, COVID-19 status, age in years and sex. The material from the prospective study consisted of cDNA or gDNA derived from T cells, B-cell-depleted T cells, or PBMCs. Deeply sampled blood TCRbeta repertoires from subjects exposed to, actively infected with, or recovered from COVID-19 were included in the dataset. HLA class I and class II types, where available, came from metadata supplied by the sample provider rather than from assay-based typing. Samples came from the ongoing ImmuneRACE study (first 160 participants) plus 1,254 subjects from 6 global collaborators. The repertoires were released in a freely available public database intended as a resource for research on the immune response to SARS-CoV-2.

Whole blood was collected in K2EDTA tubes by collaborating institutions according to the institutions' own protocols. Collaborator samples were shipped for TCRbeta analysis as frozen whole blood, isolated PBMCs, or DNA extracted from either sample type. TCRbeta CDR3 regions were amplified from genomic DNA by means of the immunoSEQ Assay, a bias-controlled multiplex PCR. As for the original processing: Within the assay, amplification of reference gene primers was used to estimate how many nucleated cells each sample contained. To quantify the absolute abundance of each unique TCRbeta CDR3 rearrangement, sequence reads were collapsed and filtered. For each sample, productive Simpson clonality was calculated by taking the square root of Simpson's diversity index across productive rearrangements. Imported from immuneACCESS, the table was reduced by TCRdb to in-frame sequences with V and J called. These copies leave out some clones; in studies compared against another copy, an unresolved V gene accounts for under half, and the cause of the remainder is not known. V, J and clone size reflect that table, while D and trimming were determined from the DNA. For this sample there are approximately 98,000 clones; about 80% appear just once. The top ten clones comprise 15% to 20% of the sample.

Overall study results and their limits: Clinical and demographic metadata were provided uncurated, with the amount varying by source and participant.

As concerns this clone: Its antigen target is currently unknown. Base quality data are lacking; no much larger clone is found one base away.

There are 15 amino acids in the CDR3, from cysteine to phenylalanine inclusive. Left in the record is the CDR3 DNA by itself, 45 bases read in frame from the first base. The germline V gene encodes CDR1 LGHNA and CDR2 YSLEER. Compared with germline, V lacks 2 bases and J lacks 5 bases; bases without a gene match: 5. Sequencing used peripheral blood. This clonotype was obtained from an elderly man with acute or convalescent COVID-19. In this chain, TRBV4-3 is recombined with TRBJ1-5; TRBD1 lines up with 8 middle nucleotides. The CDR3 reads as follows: CASSQRTGSHQPQHF. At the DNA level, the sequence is TGCGCCAGCAGCCAACGGACAGGGAGCCATCAGCCCCAGCATTTT.